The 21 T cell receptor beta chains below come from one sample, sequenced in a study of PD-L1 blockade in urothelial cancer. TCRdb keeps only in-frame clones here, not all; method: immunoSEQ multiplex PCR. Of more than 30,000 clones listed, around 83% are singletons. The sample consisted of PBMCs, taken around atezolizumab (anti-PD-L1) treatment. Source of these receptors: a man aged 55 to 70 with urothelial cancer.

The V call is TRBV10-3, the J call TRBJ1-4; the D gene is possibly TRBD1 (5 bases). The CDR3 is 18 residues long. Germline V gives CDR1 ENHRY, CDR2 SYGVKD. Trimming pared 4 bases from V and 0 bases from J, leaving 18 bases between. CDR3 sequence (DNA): TGTGCCATCAGTGCGGGACCTTCACTAGCGGCAACTAATGAAAAACTGTTTTTT. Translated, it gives CAISAGPSLAATNEKLFF.

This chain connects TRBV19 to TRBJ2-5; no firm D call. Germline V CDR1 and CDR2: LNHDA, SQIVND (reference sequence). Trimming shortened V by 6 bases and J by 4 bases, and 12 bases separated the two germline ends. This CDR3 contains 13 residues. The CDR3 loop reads CASSSDSIETQYF. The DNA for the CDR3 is TGTGCCAGTAGCAGCGACTCGATAGAGACCCAGTACTTC.

CDR3 DNA sequence: TGTGCCAGTAGTATAACACTAAGAGGAGAGACCCAGTACTTC. Translated, it gives CASSITLRGETQYF. V usage is TRBV19 and J usage is TRBJ2-5; D not certain. V dropped 2 bases and J dropped 4 bases, with 11 bases sitting between them. The CDR3 covers 14 residues. Germline CDR1 LNHDA, CDR2 SQIVND (reference sequence).

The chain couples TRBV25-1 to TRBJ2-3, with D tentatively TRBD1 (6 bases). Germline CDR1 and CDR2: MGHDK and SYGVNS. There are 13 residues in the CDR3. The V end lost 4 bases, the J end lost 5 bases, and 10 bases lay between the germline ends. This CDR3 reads CASSASGVDTQYF. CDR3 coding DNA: TGTGCCAGCAGTGCCTCAGGGGTAGATACGCAGTATTTT.

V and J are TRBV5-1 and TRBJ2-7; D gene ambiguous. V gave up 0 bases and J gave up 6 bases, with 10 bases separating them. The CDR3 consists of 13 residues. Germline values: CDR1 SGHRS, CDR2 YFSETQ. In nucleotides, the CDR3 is TGCGCCAGCAGCTTGGTAGGTGCGGCCGAGCAGTACTTC. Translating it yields CASSLVGAAEQYF.

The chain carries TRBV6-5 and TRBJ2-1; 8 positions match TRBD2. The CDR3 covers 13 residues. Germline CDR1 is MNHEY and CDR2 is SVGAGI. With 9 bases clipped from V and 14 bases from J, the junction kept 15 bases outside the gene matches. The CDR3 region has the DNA TGTGCCAGGAGAACCGGACTAGCCAGATGGGAGTTCTTC. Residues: CARRTGLARWEFF.

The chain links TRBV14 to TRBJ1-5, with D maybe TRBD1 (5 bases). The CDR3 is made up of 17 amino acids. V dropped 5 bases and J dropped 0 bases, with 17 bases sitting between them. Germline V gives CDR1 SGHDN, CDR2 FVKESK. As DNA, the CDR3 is TGTGCCAGCAGCAACCGGGACTCTCAGAATAGCAATCAGCCCCAGCATTTT. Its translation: CASSNRDSQNSNQPQHF.

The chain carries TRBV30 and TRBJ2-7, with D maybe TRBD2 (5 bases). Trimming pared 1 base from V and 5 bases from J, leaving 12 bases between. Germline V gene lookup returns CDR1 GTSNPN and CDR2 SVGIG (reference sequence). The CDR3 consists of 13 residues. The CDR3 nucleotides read TGTGCCTGGAGTGCGTCTCAGAGGGACGAGCAGTACTTC. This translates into CAWSASQRDEQYF.

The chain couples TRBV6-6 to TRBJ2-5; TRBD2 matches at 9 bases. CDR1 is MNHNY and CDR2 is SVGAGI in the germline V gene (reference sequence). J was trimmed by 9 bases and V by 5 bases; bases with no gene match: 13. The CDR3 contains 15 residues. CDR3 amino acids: CASSLGPRGGRAQYF. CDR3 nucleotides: TGTGCCAGCAGTCTCGGCCCGCGGGGGGGGCGGGCCCAGTACTTC.

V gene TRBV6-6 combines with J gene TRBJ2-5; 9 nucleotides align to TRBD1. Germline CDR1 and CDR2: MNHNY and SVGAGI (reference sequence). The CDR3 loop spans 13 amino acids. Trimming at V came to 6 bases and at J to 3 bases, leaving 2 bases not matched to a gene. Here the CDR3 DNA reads TGTGCCAGCAGACGGACAGGGGAAGAGACCCAGTACTTC. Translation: CASRRTGEETQYF.

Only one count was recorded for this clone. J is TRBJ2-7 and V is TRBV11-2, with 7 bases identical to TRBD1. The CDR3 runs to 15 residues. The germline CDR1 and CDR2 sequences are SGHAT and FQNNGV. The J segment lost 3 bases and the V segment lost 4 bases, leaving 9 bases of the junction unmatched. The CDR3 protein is CASSSRDRGIYEQYF. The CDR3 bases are TGTGCCAGCAGCTCCCGGGACAGAGGGATCTACGAGCAGTACTTC.

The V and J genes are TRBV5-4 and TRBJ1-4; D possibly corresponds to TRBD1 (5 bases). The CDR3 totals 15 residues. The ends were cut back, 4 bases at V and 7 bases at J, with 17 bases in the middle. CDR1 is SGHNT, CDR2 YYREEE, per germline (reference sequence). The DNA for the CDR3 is TGTGCCAGCAGCCCATCGGGGGGGACCATTGAAAAACTGTTTTTT. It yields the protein CASSPSGGTIEKLFF. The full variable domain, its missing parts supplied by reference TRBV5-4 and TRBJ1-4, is ETGVTQSPTHLIKTRGQQVTLRCSSQSGHNTVSWYQQALGQGPQFIFQYYREEENGRGNFPPRFSGLQFPNYSSELNVNALELDDSALYLCASSPSGGTIEKLFFGSGTQLSVL.

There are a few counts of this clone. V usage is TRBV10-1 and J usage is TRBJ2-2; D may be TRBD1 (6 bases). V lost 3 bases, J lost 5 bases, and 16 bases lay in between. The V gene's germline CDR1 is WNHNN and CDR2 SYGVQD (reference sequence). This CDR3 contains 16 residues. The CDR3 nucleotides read TGCGCCAGCAGTGACAGTGGGGGCCTGAGAACCGGGGAGCTGTTTTTT. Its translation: CASSDSGGLRTGELFF.

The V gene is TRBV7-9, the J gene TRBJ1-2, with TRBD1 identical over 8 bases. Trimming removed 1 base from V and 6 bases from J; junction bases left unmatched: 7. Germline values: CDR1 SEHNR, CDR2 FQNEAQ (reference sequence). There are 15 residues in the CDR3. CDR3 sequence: CASSLVGTGLHGYTF. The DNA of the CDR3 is TGTGCCAGCAGCTTAGTAGGGACAGGTCTGCATGGCTACACCTTC.

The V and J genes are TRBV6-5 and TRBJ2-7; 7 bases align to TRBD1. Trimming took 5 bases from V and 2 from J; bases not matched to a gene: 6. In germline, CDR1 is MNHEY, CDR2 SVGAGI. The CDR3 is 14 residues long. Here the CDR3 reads CASSPLTGTYEQYF. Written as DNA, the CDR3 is TGTGCCAGCAGTCCATTGACAGGGACCTACGAGCAGTACTTC.

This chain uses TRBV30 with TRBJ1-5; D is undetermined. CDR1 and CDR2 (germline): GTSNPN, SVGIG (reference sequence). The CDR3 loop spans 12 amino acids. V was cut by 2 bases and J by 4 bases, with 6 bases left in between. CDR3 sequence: CAWSSNNQPQHF. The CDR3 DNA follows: TGTGCCTGGAGTTCAAATAATCAGCCCCAGCATTTT.

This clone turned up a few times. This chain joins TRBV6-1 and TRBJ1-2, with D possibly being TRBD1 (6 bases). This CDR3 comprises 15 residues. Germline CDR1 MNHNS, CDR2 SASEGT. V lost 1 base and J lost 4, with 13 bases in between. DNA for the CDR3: TGTGCCAGCAGTGAAGAGACAGGTATGAGCTATGGCTACACCTTC. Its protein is CASSEETGMSYGYTF.

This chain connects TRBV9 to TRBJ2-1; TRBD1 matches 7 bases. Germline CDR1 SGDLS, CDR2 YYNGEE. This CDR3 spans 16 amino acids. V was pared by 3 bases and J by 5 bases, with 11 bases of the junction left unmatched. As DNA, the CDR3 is TGTGCCAGCAGCGCGGGGACCCGGGACAGAAACAATGAGCAGTTCTTC. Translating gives CASSAGTRDRNNEQFF.

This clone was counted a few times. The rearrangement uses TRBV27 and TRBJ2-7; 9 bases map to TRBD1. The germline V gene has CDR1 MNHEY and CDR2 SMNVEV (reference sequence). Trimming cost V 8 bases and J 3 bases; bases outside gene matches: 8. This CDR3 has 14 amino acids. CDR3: CASRRGQGLYEQYF. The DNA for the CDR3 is TGTGCCAGCCGGAGGGGACAGGGCCTCTACGAGCAGTACTTC.

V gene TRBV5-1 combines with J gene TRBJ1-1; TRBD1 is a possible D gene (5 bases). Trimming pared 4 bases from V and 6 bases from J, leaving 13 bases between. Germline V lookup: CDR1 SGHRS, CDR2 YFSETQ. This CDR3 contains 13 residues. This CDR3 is CASSPGAEPEAFF. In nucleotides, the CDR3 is TGCGCCAGCAGCCCTGGGGCGGAACCTGAAGCTTTCTTT.

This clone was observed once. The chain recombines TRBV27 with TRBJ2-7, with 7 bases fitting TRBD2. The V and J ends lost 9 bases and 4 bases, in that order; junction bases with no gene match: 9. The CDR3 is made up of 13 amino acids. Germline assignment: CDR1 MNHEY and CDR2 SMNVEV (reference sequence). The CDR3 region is CASSGTGGYEQYF. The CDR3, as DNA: TGTGCCAGTTCCGGGACCGGGGGGTACGAGCAGTACTTC.